This passage covers 17 T cell receptor beta chains from one sample sequenced in a study of PD-1 blockade in mismatch repair-deficient tumors. TCRdb's table, derived via immunoSEQ multiplex PCR, lists solely in-frame clones and lacks some. Among under 50,000 clones, roughly 77% were seen once, and the ten largest hold over 20%. The input for sequencing was peripheral blood, taken 4 weeks after starting pembrolizumab. All receptors derive from an adult with mismatch repair-deficient cancer.

The rearrangement uses TRBV21-1 and TRBJ1-1; the DNA was not compared with TRBD1, the D call given in the table. TRBV21-1 is deemed a pseudogene. This CDR3 contains 15 residues. CDR3 sequence (DNA): TGTGCCAGCAGCAAAGCGCACAGCAAGAACACTGAAGCTTTCTTT. This gives the protein CASSKAHSKNTEAFF.

The rearrangement links TRBV25-1 to TRBJ2-1; D unclear. The CDR3 consists of 12 residues. Germline loops: CDR1 MGHDK, CDR2 SYGVNS. Deletions cut 1 base from V and 8 bases from J, with 6 bases between. The CDR3 region is CASSEFGDEQFF. The CDR3 DNA reads as TGTGCCAGCAGTGAATTTGGGGATGAGCAGTTCTTC.

The chain carries TRBV11-2 and TRBJ2-7, with D tentatively TRBD1 (7 bases). The V and J ends lost 6 bases and 4 bases respectively, with 13 bases between them. The germline V gene has CDR1 SGHAT and CDR2 FQNNGV. CDR3 length equals 13 residues. The CDR3 bases are TGTGCCAGCAGGCGGACAGGACTATACGAGCAGTACTTC. Encoded protein: CASRRTGLYEQYF.

This chain links TRBV2 with TRBJ2-2; maybe TRBD1 (6 bases). V lost 10 bases to trimming and J lost 6 bases, with 15 bases between them. This CDR3 has 13 residues. Germline CDR1 is SNHLY and CDR2 is FYNNEI. The CDR3 loop reads CAIVYKGAGELFF. For the CDR3, the DNA is TGTGCCATAGTCTATAAGGGGGCCGGGGAGCTGTTTTTT.

The chain employs TRBV11-2 and TRBJ2-5; the D gene is possibly TRBD2 (6 bases). The V gene's germline CDR1 is SGHAT and CDR2 FQNNGV. The CDR3 covers 13 residues. Between the trimmed V and J ends, which lost 2 bases and 4 bases, there was a span of 8 bases. CDR3 sequence: CASSLWGLETQYF. For the CDR3, the DNA is TGTGCCAGCAGCTTATGGGGACTAGAGACCCAGTACTTC.

The CDR3 is CASSLGPSSYNEQFF. CDR3 DNA: TGCGCCAGCAGCTTGGGCCCAAGCTCCTACAATGAGCAGTTCTTC. The gene calls are TRBV5-1 and TRBJ2-1; D is unresolved. Per the germline V gene, CDR1 is SGHRS and CDR2 is YFSETQ. CDR3 length: 15 residues. V lost 0 bases to trimming and J lost 0 bases, with 7 bases between them.

The chain carries TRBV9 and TRBJ1-5; D may be TRBD1 (5 bases). V was trimmed by 4 bases and J by 4 bases, leaving 12 bases between them. The CDR3 loop spans 14 amino acids. CDR1 SGDLS and CDR2 YYNGEE come from the germline V gene. CDR3 residues: CASSRLGGNQPQHF. CDR3 DNA: TGTGCCAGCAGCCGGCTTGGGGGGAATCAGCCCCAGCATTTT.

This chain links TRBV27 with TRBJ2-3, with D perhaps being TRBD1 or TRBD2 (5 bases each). The V gene lost 4 bases and the J gene lost 7 bases, with 9 bases spanning the gap. Per germline, CDR1 MNHEY and CDR2 SMNVEV (reference sequence). CDR3 length: 12 residues. CDR3 nucleotide sequence: TGTGCCAGCAGTTGGGACCAAAATACGCAGTATTTT. Translation gives CASSWDQNTQYF.

The rearrangement links TRBV6-6 to TRBJ2-7; D not certain. Per germline, CDR1 MNHNY and CDR2 SVGAGI (reference sequence). This CDR3 is built from 12 residues. The V end was cut by 5 bases, the J end by 6 bases, with 11 bases between. DNA of the CDR3: TGTGCCAGCAGTGCAACCTTACTCGAGCAGTACTTC. It specifies CASSATLLEQYF.

The V call is TRBV5-1, the J call TRBJ2-7; D unclear. CDR1 and CDR2 from the germline V gene are SGHRS and YFSETQ. The CDR3 consists of 15 residues. V lost 5 bases and J 6 bases, leaving 21 bases between the germline ends. CDR3 sequence: CASRHPSNGVGEQYF. CDR3 nucleotide sequence: TGCGCCAGCAGGCACCCGTCGAATGGGGTGGGCGAGCAGTACTTC.

The chain is built from TRBV19 and TRBJ2-1; D gene unclear. The CDR3 length is 14 residues. V lost 7 bases, J lost 5 bases, and 15 bases lay in between. Germline V gives CDR1 LNHDA, CDR2 SQIVND (reference sequence). The CDR3: CASKTGQGDNEQFF. In DNA, the CDR3 is TGTGCCAGTAAGACCGGTCAAGGCGACAATGAGCAGTTCTTC.

CDR3 protein: CAWSARTGGNNIQYF. The DNA for the CDR3 is TGTGCCTGGAGTGCCCGGACAGGGGGCAACAACATTCAGTACTTC. This sequence joins TRBV30 and TRBJ2-4; TRBD1 matches 11 bases. In germline, CDR1 is GTSNPN, CDR2 SVGIG (reference sequence). V lost 1 base and J lost 7; bases outside the gene matches: 6. The CDR3 totals 15 residues.

This clone was seen just once. The J gene is TRBJ1-2, the V gene TRBV11-2; TRBD1 is a possible D gene (5 bases). The germline V gene has CDR1 SGHAT and CDR2 FQNNGV. This CDR3 is built from 16 residues. V was cut by 4 bases and J by 6 bases, with 21 bases left in between. CDR3 DNA: TGTGCCAGCAGCTCGTCCCGGGGCCAGCACCCCCATGGCTACACCTTC. Amino acids: CASSSSRGQHPHGYTF.

This chain links TRBV5-5 with TRBJ2-2; tentatively, D is TRBD1 or TRBD2 (5 bases each). Trimming took off 3 bases at V and 1 base at J, with 13 bases between the two ends. This CDR3 comprises 16 residues. The germline CDR1 and CDR2 sequences are SGHKS and YYEKEE (reference sequence). In DNA, the CDR3 is TGTGCCAGCAGCTCCCGTTTGGGGGAGAACACCGGGGAGCTGTTTTTT. Protein sequence: CASSSRLGENTGELFF. The full variable domain, completed using reference TRBV5-5 and TRBJ2-2, is DAGVTQSPTHLIKTRGQQVTLRCSPISGHKSVSWYQQVLGQGPQFIFQYYEKEERGRGNFPDRFSARQFPNYSSELNVNALLLGDSALYLCASSSRLGENTGELFFGEGSRLTVL.

The chain has TRBV2 and TRBJ1-2; D is unresolved. Trimming removed 4 bases at V and 4 bases at J, with 10 bases between. The CDR3 loop spans 13 amino acids. Germline V lookup: CDR1 SNHLY, CDR2 FYNNEI. The CDR3 DNA follows: TGTGCCAGCAGTGTGGACGTACTCTATGGCTACACCTTC. Its protein product is CASSVDVLYGYTF. The full variable domain, in which reference TRBV2 and TRBJ1-2 provide the parts outside the CDR3, is EPEVTQTPSHQVTQMGQEVILRCVPISNHLYFYWYRQILGQKVEFLVSFYNNEISEKSEIFDDQFSVERPDGSNFTLKIRSTKLEDSAMYFCASSVDVLYGYTFGSGTRLTVV.

The chain is built from TRBV5-6 and TRBJ2-7; 9 nucleotides align to TRBD2. CDR1 is SGHDT, CDR2 YYEEEE, per germline. CDR3 length equals 14 residues. Germline trimming cut 1 base from V and 1 base from J; bases unmatched to any gene: 0. The DNA for the CDR3 is TGTGCCAGCAGCTTGAGCGGGAGGTCCTACGAGCAGTACTTC. This gives the protein CASSLSGRSYEQYF.

J is TRBJ1-3 and V is TRBV10-2; 11 bases are shared with TRBD1. There are 16 residues in the CDR3. Germline CDR1 WSHSY, CDR2 SAAADI. Trimming cost V 7 bases and J 2 bases; bases outside gene matches: 7. The CDR3 DNA follows: TGCGCCAGCATAGATCCGGGACAGGGGGCTGGAAACACCATATATTTT. Translation gives CASIDPGQGAGNTIYF.